One sample yielded the 27 T cell receptor beta chains listed below, sequenced in a study of blood T cell repertoires in COVID-19. Using immunoSEQ multiplex PCR, the repertoire was profiled, and TCRdb retains in-frame clones only, with some absent. This table has roughly 220,000 clones, just over 85% appearing once. Sequencing was carried out using PBMCs or T cells enriched from blood (not recorded which). The receptors derive from a woman aged 50 to 65 with acute COVID-19.

The V call is TRBV30, the J call TRBJ2-1; D gene uncertain. V gave up 0 bases and J gave up 4 bases, with 10 bases separating them. The germline V gene has CDR1 GTSNPN and CDR2 SVGIG (reference sequence). The CDR3 spans 14 residues. The CDR3 bases are TGTGCCTGGAGTGTAGGTAGCTTTTACAATGAGCAGTTCTTC. Residues: CAWSVGSFYNEQFF.

The chain is built from TRBV5-1 and TRBJ1-4, with D unclear. The V and J ends lost 4 bases and 4 bases respectively, with 11 bases between them. CDR1 is SGHRS, CDR2 YFSETQ, per germline. The CDR3 contains 14 residues. The CDR3 sequence is CASSPDGINEKLFF. In DNA, the CDR3 is TGCGCCAGCAGCCCGGACGGGATTAATGAAAAACTGTTTTTT.

The V call is TRBV5-1, the J call TRBJ1-5, with D maybe TRBD1 (5 bases). Germline CDR1 SGHRS, CDR2 YFSETQ. CDR3 length equals 13 residues. Between the trimmed V and J ends, which lost 6 bases and 5 bases, there was a span of 12 bases. The CDR3 spells CASTAGDDQPQHF. The CDR3 bases are TGCGCCAGCACCGCGGGGGATGATCAGCCCCAGCATTTT. Drawing the rest from reference TRBV5-1 and TRBJ1-5, the complete variable domain is KAGVTQTPRYLIKTRGQQVTLSCSPISGHRSVSWYQQTPGQGLQFLFEYFSETQRNKGNFPGRFSGRQFSNSRSEMNVSTLELGDSALYLCASTAGDDQPQHFGDGTRLSIL.

The chain links TRBV7-2 to TRBJ2-7; 11 positions agree with TRBD2. CDR3 length: 17 residues. V was pared by 5 bases and J by 2 bases, with 11 bases of the junction left unmatched. The V gene's germline CDR1 is SGHTA and CDR2 FQGNSA. Written as DNA, the CDR3 is TGTGCCAGCAGCCCCGGCACCGGGACTAGCGGTCCCTACGAGCAGTACTTC. Translated: CASSPGTGTSGPYEQYF.

This clone was seen a few times. The chain links TRBV4-2 to TRBJ1-3, with D unclear. Germline values: CDR1 LGHNA, CDR2 YNFKEQ. The CDR3 is 15 amino acids. Trimming shortened V by 1 base and J by 0 bases, and 7 bases separated the two germline ends. This CDR3 is CASSQAGSSGNTIYF. As DNA, the CDR3 is TGTGCCAGCAGCCAAGCGGGGAGCTCTGGAAACACCATATATTTT.

The chain carries TRBV19 and TRBJ2-3; 9 nucleotides match TRBD2. J gave up 5 bases and V 1 base, and 7 bases lay outside the gene matches. CDR1 is LNHDA, CDR2 SQIVND, per germline (reference sequence). This CDR3 is 16 amino acids long. CDR3 in DNA: TGTGCCAGTAGTATAGTTGTGCGGGAGGGCAGAGATACGCAGTATTTT. The encoded protein is CASSIVVREGRDTQYF.

The J gene is TRBJ2-2, the V gene TRBV18; the D is unclear. The V gene lost 6 bases and the J gene lost 0 bases, with 11 bases spanning the gap. The CDR3 is 15 residues long. Germline V lookup: CDR1 KGHSH, CDR2 LQKENI. The CDR3 here is CASSTEFANTGELFF. The CDR3, as DNA: TGTGCCAGCTCCACAGAATTCGCGAACACCGGGGAGCTGTTTTTT.

V gene TRBV11-3 combines with J gene TRBJ2-2, with D uncertain. Germline CDR1 is SGHNT and CDR2 is YENEEA. The CDR3 contains 14 residues. Trimming removed 5 bases at V and 5 bases at J, with 12 bases between. Here the CDR3 DNA reads TGTGCCAGCAGCGCCCATGAGGAAACCGGGGAGCTGTTTTTT. Encoded protein: CASSAHEETGELFF.

The chain uses TRBV28 and TRBJ1-3; 8 bases match TRBD1. The germline V gene has CDR1 MDHEN and CDR2 SYDVKM. V dropped 6 bases and J dropped 4; count of bases not matched to a gene: 8. The CDR3 is 15 amino acids. The CDR3 reads CASRTQGAEGNTIYF. Here the CDR3 DNA reads TGTGCCAGCAGGACCCAGGGGGCGGAAGGAAACACCATATATTTT.

This chain's CDR3 is CASSPQGSSDTQYF. In nucleotides, the CDR3 is TGTGCCAGCAGCCCACAGGGGTCGTCAGATACGCAGTATTTT. V gene TRBV7-9 combines with J gene TRBJ2-3, with 7 bases that match TRBD1. J was trimmed by 4 bases and V by 5 bases; bases with no gene match: 6. The CDR3 is 14 amino acids. The germline gives CDR1 SEHNR, CDR2 FQNEAQ (reference sequence).

This chain connects TRBV29-1 to TRBJ1-1, with D unclear. From germline, CDR1 is SQVTM and CDR2 ANQGSEA. CDR3 length: 11 amino acids. V lost 1 base, J lost 3 bases, and 3 bases lay in between. The CDR3 sequence is CSVEVYTEAFF. The CDR3 DNA reads as TGCAGCGTTGAAGTCTACACTGAAGCTTTCTTT.

This chain uses TRBV3-1 (or the pseudogene TRBV3-2) with TRBJ2-3; 7 bases map to TRBD2. Looked up from germline, CDR1 is LGHDT and CDR2 is YNNKEL (reference sequence). Unmatched junction bases numbered 5, after V lost 4 bases and J lost 4 bases. This CDR3 has 14 residues. In nucleotides, the CDR3 is TGTGCCAGCAGCCTGGGAGGGCCGTCAGATACGCAGTATTTT. Translating gives CASSLGGPSDTQYF.

The CDR3 nucleotides are TGTGCCAGCAGCACGACAGGGGCAGGGTACACTGAAGCTTTCTTT. Translating it yields CASSTTGAGYTEAFF. The chain joins TRBV5-6 to TRBJ1-1; 8 positions match TRBD1. J lost 3 bases, V lost 4 bases, and 8 bases had no gene match. The CDR3 has 15 residues. Germline CDR1 SGHDT, CDR2 YYEEEE. The variable domain in full, with the rest retrieved from reference TRBV5-6 and TRBJ1-1, is DAGVTQSPTHLIKTRGQQVTLRCSPKSGHDTVSWYQQALGQGPQFIFQYYEEEERQRGNFPDRFSGHQFPNYSSELNVNALLLGDSALYLCASSTTGAGYTEAFFGQGTRLTVV.

The rearrangement joins TRBV7-2 to TRBJ2-1; maybe TRBD2 (5 bases). V lost 1 base to trimming and J lost 13 bases, with 14 bases between them. Germline lookup yields CDR1 SGHTA and CDR2 FQGNSA. This CDR3 comprises 13 residues. The chain's CDR3 is CASSLVGAESQFF. CDR3 DNA sequence: TGTGCCAGCAGCTTAGTTGGAGCGGAGAGCCAGTTCTTC.

V is TRBV30 and J is TRBJ2-2; D possibly corresponds to TRBD2 (5 bases). Per germline, CDR1 GTSNPN and CDR2 SVGIG (reference sequence). V lost 0 bases, J lost 3 bases, and 11 bases lay in between. This CDR3 contains 15 residues. CDR3 protein: CAWSVLDGDTGELFF. The CDR3 region has the DNA TGTGCCTGGAGTGTATTGGACGGGGACACCGGGGAGCTGTTTTTT.

V usage is TRBV18 and J usage is TRBJ1-2; 8 bases line up with TRBD1. Germline V gene sequence: CDR1 KGHSH, CDR2 LQKENI. Trimming at V came to 1 base and at J to 4 bases, leaving 11 bases not matched to a gene. CDR3 size: 17 residues. CDR3 coding DNA: TGTGCCAGCTCACCACAAGGGGGGGGACAGGATACCTATGGCTACACCTTC. Its protein product is CASSPQGGGQDTYGYTF. The full variable domain, in which reference TRBV18 and TRBJ1-2 provide the parts outside the CDR3, is NAGVMQNPRHLVRRRGQEARLRCSPMKGHSHVYWYRQLPEEGLKFMVYLQKENIIDESGMPKERFSAEFPKEGPSILRIQQVVRGDSAAYFCASSPQGGGQDTYGYTFGSGTRLTVV.

The CDR3 coding sequence is TGTGCCAGCAGCCCTACTCGGGGGCGGGGGAAGAGCTCTGGGGCCAACGTCCTGACTTTC. Its translation: CASSPTRGRGKSSGANVLTF. This rearrangement joins TRBV3-1 (or the pseudogene TRBV3-2) to TRBJ2-6, with a possible D match to TRBD2 (7 bases). Germline assignment: CDR1 LGHDT and CDR2 YNNKEL (reference sequence). V was shortened by 4 bases and J by 0 bases, with 22 bases between the two germline ends. CDR3 length equals 20 residues.

This clone was picked up a small number of times. This rearrangement joins TRBV6-4 to TRBJ2-1; TRBD1 aligns across 9 bases. CDR3 length: 16 residues. V lost 0 bases, J lost 8 bases, and 8 bases stayed unmatched. Germline-derived CDR1 and CDR2 are MRHNA and SNTAGT. CDR3 sequence reads: CASSDSAGTGLDEQFF. As DNA, the CDR3 is TGTGCCAGCAGTGACTCGGCCGGGACAGGGCTCGATGAGCAGTTCTTC.

V gene TRBV3-1 (or the pseudogene TRBV3-2) combines with J gene TRBJ2-5; 9 positions match TRBD2. Germline V gene lookup returns CDR1 LGHDT and CDR2 YNNKEL (reference sequence). The V segment lost 1 base and the J segment 6 bases; nucleotides outside the gene matches: 6. The length of the CDR3 is 15 residues. CDR3 bases: TGTGCCAGCAGCCAAGGGCTAGCGGGAACGCAGACCCAGTACTTC. Protein product: CASSQGLAGTQTQYF.

V is TRBV20-1 and J is TRBJ2-2; possibly TRBD2 for D (5 bases). The CDR3 contains 16 residues. V was trimmed by 3 bases and J by 3 bases, leaving 17 bases between them. CDR1 DFQATT and CDR2 SNEGSKA come from the germline V gene (reference sequence). CDR3 nucleotide sequence: TGCAGTGCTAGTTTCCGGCGGGCGCTCTACACCGGGGAGCTGTTTTTT. This gives the protein CSASFRRALYTGELFF.

This clone was picked up one time. The gene calls are TRBV6-5 and TRBJ2-3; perhaps TRBD2 as D (5 bases). CDR3 length equals 13 residues. V was cut by 2 bases and J by 4 bases, with 7 bases left in between. The germline V gene has CDR1 MNHEY and CDR2 SVGAGI. The CDR3 is CASSYVLADTQYF. CDR3 DNA sequence: TGTGCCAGCAGTTACGTACTAGCAGATACGCAGTATTTT.

This clone has more than one count but fewer than ten. J is TRBJ2-7 and V is TRBV4-2; 10 positions match TRBD2. Germline trimming cut 2 bases from V and 3 bases from J; bases unmatched to any gene: 4. Germline V gene sequence: CDR1 LGHNA, CDR2 YNFKEQ. This CDR3 is 15 amino acids long. CDR3 sequence: CASSQPGTSDYEQYF. The CDR3 coding sequence is TGTGCCAGCAGCCAACCGGGGACTAGCGACTACGAGCAGTACTTC.

This clone was counted once. This sequence joins TRBV27 and TRBJ2-1; D is unclear. The germline V gene encodes CDR1 MNHEY and CDR2 SMNVEV (reference sequence). The V gene lost 2 bases and the J gene lost 6 bases, with 5 bases spanning the gap. This CDR3 is 12 amino acids long. CDR3 sequence: CASSLRANEQFF. CDR3 DNA: TGTGCCAGCAGTTTAAGAGCCAATGAGCAGTTCTTC.

The CDR3: CASTGAGNTIYF. CDR3 nucleotide sequence: TGTGCCAGTACAGGGGCTGGAAACACCATATATTTT. The rearrangement uses TRBV19 and TRBJ1-3, with D possibly being TRBD1 (6 bases). Germline values: CDR1 LNHDA, CDR2 SQIVND (reference sequence). The CDR3 is 12 amino acids. V was cut by 7 bases and J by 2 bases, with 6 bases left in between.

This CDR3 reads CASSYFTGGYEQYF. The CDR3, as DNA: TGTGCCAGCAGTTATTTTACAGGGGGCTACGAGCAGTACTTC. The chain uses TRBV6-2 or TRBV6-3 and TRBJ2-7; 8 bases fit TRBD1. CDR3 length equals 14 residues. V dropped 3 bases and J dropped 3; count of bases not matched to a gene: 4. Looked up from germline, CDR1 is MNHEY and CDR2 is SVGEGT.

The rearrangement joins TRBV28 to TRBJ2-7; 9 nucleotides align to TRBD2. The length of the CDR3 is 14 residues. The germline V gene has CDR1 MDHEN and CDR2 SYDVKM. Trimming removed 4 bases from V and 3 bases from J; junction bases left unmatched: 4. The CDR3 region has the DNA TGTGCCAGCAGTTCTAGCGGGACGGTCTACGAGCAGTACTTC. This codes for CASSSSGTVYEQYF.

This sequence joins TRBV3-1 (or the pseudogene TRBV3-2) and TRBJ2-2; TRBD1 matches 9 bases. The CDR3 loop spans 22 amino acids. Germline V gene lookup returns CDR1 LGHDT and CDR2 YNNKEL (reference sequence). The V gene end was trimmed by 0 bases and the J gene end by 4 bases; junction bases not matched to a gene: 21. The CDR3 DNA sequence: TGTGCCAGCAGCCAAGATCGGACCCCCGGGACAGGGAGTGTTTCGACCACCGGGGAGCTGTTTTTT. Its protein is CASSQDRTPGTGSVSTTGELFF.